The 32 T cell receptor beta chains below all came from one sample that was sequenced in a study of T-cell memory formation after mild COVID-19 listed by TCRdb under 2021. Library creation used 5' RACE. Reads for this sample came from an Illumina NovaSeq 6000. TCRdb reprocessing: public reads trimmed at Q25 with fastp, clones called with MiXCR, in-frame beta chains kept. Identical CDR3 proteins give one entry, which carries the most common genes and DNA. The sample table records some 300,000 distinct CDR3 sequences; 20% to 25% of these occur just once. Roughly 21% of the sample is held by the ten biggest clonotypes. Sequenced sample: PBMCs or a T cell subset sorted from them (not recorded which). The source is a young man who had mild COVID-19 (a few samples of this study predate the infection). The sample titles of this study are shuffled in the database, so cell type and time point are left out; the donor was told from shared clones.

The V and J genes are TRBV29-1 and TRBJ1-1; 7 bases agree with TRBD1. The CDR3 is 12 residues long. Looked up from germline, CDR1 is SQVTM and CDR2 is ANQGSEA. The CDR3 spells CREDRTSFEAFF. CDR3 in DNA: TGCAGGGAGGACAGGACCTCCTTTGAAGCTTTCTTT.

The chain joins TRBV30 to TRBJ1-1; possibly TRBD1 for D (6 bases). Trimming stripped 1 base from V and 3 bases from J, with 12 bases between. CDR3 length: 14 amino acids. Germline assignment: CDR1 GTSNPN and CDR2 SVGIG (reference sequence). The CDR3 sequence is CAWSDQQGHTEAFF. CDR3 DNA: TGTGCCTGGAGTGACCAGCAGGGGCACACTGAAGCTTTCTTT. The full variable domain, in which reference TRBV30 and TRBJ1-1 provide the parts outside the CDR3, is SQTIHQWPATLVQPVGSPLSLECTVEGTSNPNLYWYRQAAGRGLQLLFYSVGIGQISSEVPQNLSASRPQDRQFILSSKKLLLSDSGFYLCAWSDQQGHTEAFFGQGTRLTVV.

The rearrangement uses TRBV2 and TRBJ1-2; D is undetermined. This CDR3 has 12 amino acids. Trimming took off 0 bases at V and 8 bases at J, with 7 bases between the two ends. The germline V gene has CDR1 SNHLY and CDR2 FYNNEI. The CDR3 loop reads CASSEARRGYTF. The CDR3 nucleotides are TGTGCCAGCAGTGAAGCGCGTCGGGGCTACACCTTC.

This clonotype showed up just a few times. CDR3 residues: CASSFRTSGGPTGEQFF. The CDR3 nucleotides are TGCGCCAGCAGCTTCAGGACTAGCGGGGGTCCAACGGGAGAGCAGTTCTTC. V is TRBV5-1 and J is TRBJ2-1, with TRBD2 identical over 13 bases. V shed 2 bases and J 10 bases; nucleotides not matched to a gene: 12. The germline CDR1 and CDR2 sequences are SGHRS and YFSETQ. This CDR3 is 17 amino acids long.

This clonotype occurred a few times. The V gene is TRBV6-5, the J gene TRBJ2-7; 11 nucleotides match TRBD1. Germline lookup yields CDR1 MNHEY and CDR2 SVGAGI. The CDR3 totals 16 residues. V lost 6 bases, J lost 0 bases, and 7 bases stayed unmatched. CDR3 protein: CASRASGTGGSYEQYV. The CDR3 DNA reads as TGTGCCAGCAGAGCATCCGGGACAGGGGGCTCCTACGAGCAGTACGTC.

This clonotype came up many times. CDR3 residues: CASSFGRDTGELFF. DNA of the CDR3: TGTGCCAGCAGCTTCGGGAGGGACACCGGGGAGCTGTTTTTT. V gene TRBV11-2 combines with J gene TRBJ2-2, with TRBD2 identical over 8 bases. CDR1 SGHAT and CDR2 FQNNGV come from the germline V gene. The CDR3 extends over 14 amino acids. Trimming took 3 bases from V and 3 from J; bases not matched to a gene: 0.

This rearrangement joins TRBV5-6 to TRBJ2-3; TRBD1 aligns across 7 bases. V lost 4 bases, J lost 4 bases, and 12 bases stayed unmatched. This CDR3 comprises 16 residues. Germline loops: CDR1 SGHDT, CDR2 YYEEEE. This CDR3 is CASSPLPGQWADTQYF. The CDR3 DNA reads TGTGCCAGCAGCCCCCTCCCGGGACAGTGGGCAGATACGCAGTATTTT.

This clonotype came up a few times. As DNA, the CDR3 is TGTGCCAGCAGCCCCGACACCTACGAGCAGTACTTC. Its translation: CASSPDTYEQYF. This chain uses TRBV6-5 with TRBJ2-7; D is undetermined. Trimming pared 6 bases from V and 2 bases from J, leaving 8 bases between. The CDR3 spans 12 residues. CDR1 and CDR2 (germline): MNHEY, SVGAGI.

This chain joins TRBV19 and TRBJ1-5, with a possible D match to TRBD1 (5 bases). The CDR3 totals 13 residues. The germline gives CDR1 LNHDA, CDR2 SQIVND (reference sequence). The germline V and J ends were trimmed by 4 bases and 6 bases, with 10 bases remaining between them. CDR3: CASSKLDIQPQHF. As DNA, the CDR3 is TGTGCCAGTAGTAAATTGGACATTCAGCCCCAGCATTTT.

The genes are TRBV24-1 and TRBJ1-5; D is perhaps TRBD1 (5 bases). The CDR3 has 16 residues. V was pared by 2 bases and J by 1 base, with 11 bases between. CDR1 is KGHDR and CDR2 is SFDVKD in the germline V gene. CDR3 nucleotides: TGTGCCACCAGTGATTCGAGAAGGGGAAGCAATCAGCCCCAGCATTTT. It codes for CATSDSRRGSNQPQHF.

This clonotype has just a few counts. CDR3 coding DNA: TGCGCCAGCAGCTCCGTGGCAGCGGGCTCCTATGGCTACACCTTC. Amino acids: CASSSVAAGSYGYTF. The chain couples TRBV5-1 to TRBJ1-2, with D hard to call. The CDR3 runs to 15 residues. CDR1 SGHRS and CDR2 YFSETQ come from the germline V gene. The V and J ends lost 3 bases and 4 bases respectively, with 16 bases between them. Combining the CDR3 with reference TRBV5-1 and TRBJ1-2 gives the whole variable domain KAGVTQTPRYLIKTRGQQVTLSCSPISGHRSVSWYQQTPGQGLQFLFEYFSETQRNKGNFPGRFSGRQFSNSRSEMNVSTLELGDSALYLCASSSVAAGSYGYTFGSGTRLTVV.

The chain uses TRBV5-1 and TRBJ2-5; D is perhaps TRBD2 (5 bases). V was shortened by 7 bases and J by 1 base, with 14 bases between the two germline ends. CDR3 size: 14 residues. Per germline, CDR1 SGHRS and CDR2 YFSETQ. The CDR3 sequence is CASRLRARQETQYF. Here the CDR3 DNA reads TGCGCCAGCCGTCTGAGGGCCCGCCAAGAGACCCAGTACTTC. Based on the CDR3 plus reference TRBV5-1 and TRBJ2-5, the full variable domain is KAGVTQTPRYLIKTRGQQVTLSCSPISGHRSVSWYQQTPGQGLQFLFEYFSETQRNKGNFPGRFSGRQFSNSRSEMNVSTLELGDSALYLCASRLRARQETQYFGPGTRLLVL.

This clonotype was detected a few times. DNA for the CDR3: TGTGCCTGGAGTGTGAGGAGGGGCCAGCAGTACTTC. Its translation: CAWSVRRGQQYF. The V call is TRBV30, the J call TRBJ2-7; a possible D gene is TRBD2 (6 bases). V was pared by 0 bases and J by 8 bases, with 11 bases between. This CDR3 comprises 12 residues. From germline, CDR1 is GTSNPN and CDR2 SVGIG (reference sequence).

This chain connects TRBV20-1 to TRBJ1-1; D is uncertain. Looked up from germline, CDR1 is DFQATT and CDR2 is SNEGSKA (reference sequence). The CDR3 is 8 residues long. CDR3 region: CRGLTTFF. The CDR3, as DNA: TGCAGGGGGTTAACGACTTTCTTT.

The genes are TRBV4-1 and TRBJ2-7; TRBD1 might be the D (6 bases). Trimming pared 5 bases from V and 2 bases from J, leaving 10 bases between. The CDR3 length is 13 residues. Germline CDR1 MGHRA, CDR2 YSYEKL. For the CDR3, the DNA is TGCGCCAGCAGCTGGGACATCGCCTACGAGCAGTACTTC. Its translation: CASSWDIAYEQYF.

This clonotype was detected many times. This sequence joins TRBV7-2 and TRBJ1-1, with TRBD1 matching 7 bases. Losses at the gene ends were 5 bases for V and 1 base for J; bases not matched to a gene: 4. This CDR3 comprises 14 residues. Looked up from germline, CDR1 is SGHTA and CDR2 is FQGNSA. The chain's CDR3 is CASSGGQPNTEAFF. The CDR3 DNA follows: TGTGCCAGCAGCGGGGGACAGCCGAACACTGAAGCTTTCTTT. Drawing the rest from reference TRBV7-2 and TRBJ1-1, the complete variable domain is GAGVSQSPSNKVTEKGKDVELRCDPISGHTALYWYRQSLGQGLEFLIYFQGNSAPDKSGLPSDRFSAERTGGSVSTLTIQRTQQEDSAVYLCASSGGQPNTEAFFGQGTRLTVV.

The V gene is TRBV20-1, the J gene TRBJ1-2; D not resolved. Deletions cut 5 bases from V and 12 bases from J, with 25 bases between. This CDR3 is built from 14 residues. Germline V gene data show CDR1 as DFQATT and CDR2 as SNEGSKA (reference sequence). The CDR3 sequence is CSAQIFGIYTADTF. The CDR3 DNA is TGCAGTGCTCAAATCTTCGGGATCTATACCGCCGACACCTTC.

This chain joins TRBV18 and TRBJ2-1; D call uncertain. The V and J ends lost 3 bases and 4 bases respectively, with 10 bases between them. The CDR3 runs 14 residues. Per the germline V gene, CDR1 is KGHSH and CDR2 is LQKENI. In DNA, the CDR3 is TGTGCCAGCTCACCTTATACGACGTACAATGAGCAGTTCTTC. Its protein product is CASSPYTTYNEQFF.

This clonotype showed up just a few times. The chain has TRBV5-1 and TRBJ1-2; D is unclear. Germline V CDR1 and CDR2: SGHRS, YFSETQ. V was cut by 4 bases and J by 4 bases, with 17 bases left in between. The CDR3 spans 15 residues. The CDR3 here is CASSTDGVLGYGYTF. CDR3 DNA sequence: TGCGCCAGCAGCACGGACGGGGTTCTCGGCTATGGCTACACCTTC.

A few counts support this clonotype. The genes are TRBV7-9 and TRBJ2-1; 7 nucleotides match TRBD2. The germline CDR1 and CDR2 sequences are SEHNR and FQNEAQ (reference sequence). V was clipped by 5 bases and J by 4 bases; unmatched bases: 5. The CDR3 has 14 residues. CDR3 amino acids: CASSLRDYYNEQFF. DNA of the CDR3: TGTGCCAGCAGCCTCCGGGACTATTACAATGAGCAGTTCTTC.

The chain couples TRBV27 to TRBJ2-1; 7 bases map to TRBD1. V was pared by 0 bases and J by 7 bases, with 0 bases of the junction left unmatched. The CDR3 is 13 amino acids. Per germline, CDR1 MNHEY and CDR2 SMNVEV (reference sequence). Written as DNA, the CDR3 is TGTGCCAGCAGTTTATCGGGACAGAATGAGCAGTTCTTC. It codes for CASSLSGQNEQFF.

This chain uses TRBV6-2 or TRBV6-3 with TRBJ2-3; a weak D match, TRBD1 (6 bases). Trimming cost V 8 bases and J 7 bases, with 19 bases left between them. Germline loops: CDR1 MNHEY, CDR2 SVGEGT. The CDR3 length is 14 residues. CDR3 DNA sequence: TGTGCCAGCCTGGGCACAGGGAAGGCCTATACGCAGTATTTT. Amino acids: CASLGTGKAYTQYF.

This clonotype turned up a few times. The chain links TRBV2 to TRBJ2-7; D may be TRBD2 (6 bases). Trimming removed 6 bases at V and 1 base at J, with 25 bases between. Germline assignment: CDR1 SNHLY and CDR2 FYNNEI. CDR3 length: 18 amino acids. CDR3 region: CASRSRDSPRVVSYEQYF. The DNA of the CDR3 is TGTGCCAGCAGGAGCCGGGACTCCCCACGGGTGGTTTCCTACGAGCAGTACTTC.

This clonotype has just a few counts. CDR3: CAISEADRASEAFF. The CDR3 nucleotides are TGTGCCATCAGTGAGGCCGACAGGGCAAGTGAAGCTTTCTTT. The V call is TRBV10-3, the J call TRBJ1-1, with TRBD1 matching over 7 bases. V lost 2 bases, J lost 7 bases, and 7 bases stayed unmatched. Per the germline V gene, CDR1 is ENHRY and CDR2 is SYGVKD. The CDR3 extends over 14 amino acids.

This clonotype was seen only once. The rearrangement joins TRBV4-1 to TRBJ1-2, with 12 nucleotides matching TRBD1. The CDR3 extends over 16 amino acids. Germline V gives CDR1 MGHRA, CDR2 YSYEKL. The ends lost 1 base at V and 7 bases at J; junction bases unmatched: 7. CDR3 DNA: TGCGCCAGCAGCCAAGCGGGGGGACAGGGGGCGGTTGGCTACACCTTC. Protein: CASSQAGGQGAVGYTF.

V is TRBV5-1 and J is TRBJ2-7; no clear D gene. The CDR3 has 11 amino acids. The V gene lost 6 bases and the J gene lost 2 bases, with 6 bases spanning the gap. The V gene's germline CDR1 is SGHRS and CDR2 YFSETQ. This chain's CDR3 is CASKKPYEQYF. CDR3 in DNA: TGCGCCAGCAAGAAGCCCTACGAGCAGTACTTC.

V and J are TRBV6-5 and TRBJ1-2; TRBD1 might be the D (5 bases). The V gene's germline CDR1 is MNHEY and CDR2 SVGAGI. V lost 5 bases, J lost 8 bases, and 12 bases lay in between. This CDR3 comprises 12 residues. CDR3 nucleotide sequence: TGTGCCAGCAGTAGAGGCGGGACCGGCTACACCTTC. The encoded protein is CASSRGGTGYTF.

This chain connects TRBV18 to TRBJ2-7, with D possibly being TRBD2 (6 bases). The CDR3 contains 15 residues. The germline V gene encodes CDR1 KGHSH and CDR2 LQKENI. V dropped 4 bases and J dropped 3 bases, with 16 bases sitting between them. CDR3 sequence: CASSQRDSGLYEQYV. The CDR3 nucleotides are TGTGCCAGCTCACAGAGGGACTCAGGGCTCTACGAGCAGTACGTC.

This chain connects TRBV7-9 to TRBJ2-6, with D possibly called TRBD1 or TRBD2 (5 bases each). The CDR3 has 16 residues. From germline, CDR1 is SEHNR and CDR2 FQNEAQ (reference sequence). Trimming cost V 10 bases and J 0 bases, with 16 bases left between them. CDR3 nucleotide sequence: TGTGCCACCGGGGCAGGGAATACCTCTGGGGCCAACGTCCTGACTTTC. This gives the protein CATGAGNTSGANVLTF.

This clonotype was seen a few times. This chain uses TRBV10-2 with TRBJ1-1, with D possibly matching TRBD1 (5 bases). Deletions cut 6 bases from V and 1 base from J, with 6 bases between. Germline CDR1 WSHSY, CDR2 SAAADI. This CDR3 comprises 12 residues. The CDR3 sequence is CASRTENTEAFF. DNA for the CDR3: TGCGCCAGCAGGACAGAGAACACTGAAGCTTTCTTT.

V gene TRBV4-2 combines with J gene TRBJ2-3; D possibly uses TRBD1 or TRBD2 (5 bases each). Germline V lookup: CDR1 LGHNA, CDR2 YNFKEQ. CDR3 length: 15 residues. V lost 3 bases, J lost 5 bases, and 15 bases lay in between. Here the CDR3 reads CASSHWDPREDTQYF. The CDR3 DNA follows: TGTGCCAGCAGCCACTGGGACCCACGGGAAGATACGCAGTATTTT.

This clonotype turned up a few times. The chain has TRBV7-2 and TRBJ2-2; 7 bases agree with TRBD2. From germline, CDR1 is SGHTA and CDR2 FQGNSA. This CDR3 contains 17 residues. J lost 6 bases, V lost 0 bases, and 10 bases had no gene match. The CDR3 loop is CASSLAKGYRGAGELFF. Written as DNA, the CDR3 is TGTGCCAGCAGCTTAGCAAAGGGTTATCGGGGGGCCGGGGAGCTGTTTTTT.